Presented here are 27 T cell receptor beta chains from one specimen sequenced in a study of blood T cell repertoires in COVID-19. Data came from immunoSEQ multiplex PCR; TCRdb stores just in-frame clones and leaves some out. The sample has roughly 100,000 clones, roughly 92% seen once. The specimen was peripheral blood. All receptors derive from a woman between 50 and 59 years old with COVID-19, enrolled during active disease.

As DNA, the CDR3 is TGTGCCAGTAGTATAGGGACTAGCCCCTACAATGAGCAGTTCTTC. This encodes CASSIGTSPYNEQFF. The J gene is TRBJ2-1, the V gene TRBV19; TRBD2 aligns across 8 bases. Germline CDR1 and CDR2: LNHDA and SQIVND (reference sequence). The CDR3 extends over 15 amino acids. V lost 1 base, J lost 2 bases, and 1 base stayed unmatched.

V and J are TRBV5-3 and TRBJ1-6; 7 nucleotides line up with TRBD1. TRBV5-3 is known as an ORF, though its function is uncertain. This CDR3 comprises 19 residues. J gave up 0 bases and V 0 bases, and 9 bases lay outside the gene matches. DNA of the CDR3: TGTGCCAGAAGCTTGGATAAGGGGGCGAAGAGCTCCTATAATTCACCCCTCCACTTT. Residues: CARSLDKGAKSSYNSPLHF.

The chain uses TRBV15 and TRBJ1-1, with TRBD1 as a possible D gene (6 bases). Trimming left V 0 bases short and J 8 bases short, with 10 bases between. The CDR3 covers 13 residues. Germline lookup yields CDR1 LNHNV and CDR2 YYDKDF (reference sequence). In DNA, the CDR3 is TGTGCCACCAGCAGAGATATCGGACAGGAAGCTTTCTTT. Amino acid sequence: CATSRDIGQEAFF.

The chain carries TRBV6-5 and TRBJ1-4; D is possibly TRBD1 (5 bases). The V and J ends lost 2 bases and 4 bases respectively, with 8 bases between them. The CDR3 runs 14 residues. Germline lookup yields CDR1 MNHEY and CDR2 SVGAGI. CDR3 nucleotide sequence: TGTGCCAGCAGTTACGACAGAGTTAATGAAAAACTGTTTTTT. Translation: CASSYDRVNEKLFF.

CDR3 sequence reads: CAIQLNRDTAKSGANVLTF. The DNA for the CDR3 is TGTGCCATTCAACTAAACCGGGACACGGCGAAGTCTGGGGCCAACGTCCTGACTTTC. The genes are TRBV10-3 and TRBJ2-6; perhaps TRBD1 as D (6 bases). This CDR3 is built from 19 residues. Trimming cost V 9 bases and J 1 base, with 25 bases left between them. Germline V CDR1 and CDR2: ENHRY, SYGVKD.

V and J are TRBV29-1 and TRBJ2-2, with D perhaps matching TRBD1 (6 bases). This CDR3 is 15 amino acids long. V was pared by 3 bases and J by 0 bases, with 11 bases between. Germline V gene sequence: CDR1 SQVTM, CDR2 ANQGSEA. DNA of the CDR3: TGCAGCGTTGAGGCAGGGGACACGAACACCGGGGAGCTGTTTTTT. It translates to CSVEAGDTNTGELFF.

This chain connects TRBV19 to TRBJ1-1, with 8 bases aligning to TRBD1. This CDR3 has 13 residues. J lost 3 bases, V lost 3 bases, and 0 bases had no gene match. CDR1 is LNHDA and CDR2 is SQIVND in the germline V gene (reference sequence). For the CDR3, the DNA is TGTGCCAGTAGTATGGACAGGGACACTGAAGCTTTCTTT. Protein: CASSMDRDTEAFF.

The gene calls are TRBV7-2 and TRBJ2-7; D uncertain. The CDR3 has 13 residues. Trimming pared 1 base from V and 5 bases from J, leaving 9 bases between. The V gene's germline CDR1 is SGHTA and CDR2 FQGNSA. DNA for the CDR3: TGTGCCAGCAGCTTAGTGAGCTTCCACGAGCAGTACGTC. This gives the protein CASSLVSFHEQYV.

The chain uses TRBV9 and TRBJ2-1, with D maybe TRBD1 (6 bases). The CDR3 consists of 14 residues. Germline V gene data show CDR1 as SGDLS and CDR2 as YYNGEE. The V end lost 6 bases, the J end lost 6 bases, and 16 bases lay between the germline ends. CDR3 in DNA: TGTGCCAGCACCCCTGGTGACAGGCTCAATGAGCAGTTCTTC. Residues: CASTPGDRLNEQFF.

V usage is TRBV27 and J usage is TRBJ1-4; 12 bases agree with TRBD1. CDR1 MNHEY and CDR2 SMNVEV come from the germline V gene (reference sequence). The CDR3 extends over 18 amino acids. Trimming took 5 bases from V and 1 from J; bases not matched to a gene: 8. The CDR3: CASSPYRDRGRTNEKLFF. The CDR3, as DNA: TGTGCCAGCAGTCCATACCGGGACAGGGGGCGAACTAATGAAAAACTGTTTTTT.

This clone was counted between two and nine times. This chain's CDR3 is CASSVYSYTEAFF. For the CDR3, the DNA is TGTGCCAGCAGTGTCTACAGTTACACTGAAGCTTTCTTT. The chain links TRBV2 to TRBJ1-1; D gene uncertain. CDR1 and CDR2 from the germline V gene are SNHLY and FYNNEI. This CDR3 has 13 amino acids. Deletions cut 4 bases from V and 3 bases from J, with 9 bases between.

Only one count was recorded for this clone. The chain recombines TRBV19 with TRBJ2-7; TRBD1 aligns across 12 bases. The germline CDR1 and CDR2 sequences are LNHDA and SQIVND (reference sequence). V was pared by 7 bases and J by 0 bases, with 7 bases of the junction left unmatched. The CDR3 contains 16 residues. CDR3 in amino acids: CASTPGQGASSYEQYF. CDR3 DNA sequence: TGTGCCAGTACCCCGGGACAGGGGGCCTCCTCCTACGAGCAGTACTTC.

This clone showed up just once. The V call is TRBV5-1, the J call TRBJ1-1; 7 nucleotides match TRBD1. Trimming removed 3 bases from V and 7 bases from J; junction bases left unmatched: 3. Germline CDR1 reads SGHRS; CDR2 reads YFSETQ. The CDR3 runs to 12 residues. This CDR3 reads CASSYRQGEAFF. CDR3 DNA: TGCGCCAGCAGCTACCGACAGGGTGAAGCTTTCTTT. Full variable domain (missing parts from reference TRBV5-1 and TRBJ1-1): KAGVTQTPRYLIKTRGQQVTLSCSPISGHRSVSWYQQTPGQGLQFLFEYFSETQRNKGNFPGRFSGRQFSNSRSEMNVSTLELGDSALYLCASSYRQGEAFFGQGTRLTVV.

In its sample, this clone was seen once. The chain joins TRBV19 to TRBJ1-5; 8 bases map to TRBD1. This CDR3 comprises 14 residues. Germline V CDR1 and CDR2: LNHDA, SQIVND (reference sequence). V gave up 3 bases and J gave up 6 bases; unmatched junction bases: 4. Here the CDR3 DNA reads TGTGCCAGTAGTATTCGACAGGGGCGTCAGCCCCAGCATTTT. This gives the protein CASSIRQGRQPQHF.

V and J are TRBV5-1 and TRBJ1-4; D gene ambiguous. Trimming took 3 bases from V and 8 from J, leaving 14 bases between them. Germline CDR1 and CDR2: SGHRS and YFSETQ. This CDR3 is built from 14 residues. The CDR3 sequence: CASSSTTSGEKLFF. Written as DNA, the CDR3 is TGCGCCAGCAGCTCGACTACCTCGGGGGAAAAACTGTTTTTT.

The genes are TRBV6-5 and TRBJ1-1, with 7 bases matching TRBD1. The trim removed 4 bases at V and 5 bases at J, leaving 4 bases unmatched. The CDR3 extends over 13 amino acids. Germline values: CDR1 MNHEY, CDR2 SVGAGI. The CDR3 nucleotides are TGTGCCAGCAGTTTTCGGGGACAGACTGAAGCTTTCTTT. It translates to CASSFRGQTEAFF.

V usage is TRBV5-5 and J usage is TRBJ2-3; 8 bases agree with TRBD2. The germline V gene has CDR1 SGHKS and CDR2 YYEKEE (reference sequence). The CDR3 spans 19 residues. Unmatched junction bases numbered 13, after V lost 1 base and J lost 0 bases. The CDR3 DNA reads TGTGCCAGCAGCTTGTTCGGCAGCGGGGGAACCTTTAGCACAGATACGCAGTATTTT. Translated, it gives CASSLFGSGGTFSTDTQYF.

J is TRBJ2-1 and V is TRBV10-1; 8 positions match TRBD2. The J segment lost 3 bases and the V segment lost 0 bases, leaving 4 bases of the junction unmatched. Looked up from germline, CDR1 is WNHNN and CDR2 is SYGVQD (reference sequence). The CDR3 totals 16 residues. DNA for the CDR3: TGCGCCAGCAGTGAGTCCGGGGGGGCCCTCTACAATGAGCAGTTCTTC. It encodes CASSESGGALYNEQFF.

The chain combines TRBV5-5 with TRBJ2-7; D gene uncertain. Germline CDR1 is SGHKS and CDR2 is YYEKEE (reference sequence). V was trimmed by 4 bases and J by 3 bases, leaving 5 bases between them. The CDR3 contains 11 residues. CDR3 in amino acids: CASSPDYEQYF. CDR3 sequence (DNA): TGTGCCAGCAGCCCAGACTACGAGCAGTACTTC.

This chain uses TRBV6-1 with TRBJ2-7, with D unclear. The CDR3 is made up of 13 amino acids. V dropped 0 bases and J dropped 1 base, with 4 bases sitting between them. Germline loops: CDR1 MNHNS, CDR2 SASEGT. The CDR3 region has the DNA TGTGCCAGCAGTGAAGCGACTTCCTACGAGCAGTACGTC. Translating it yields CASSEATSYEQYV.

The V gene is TRBV27, the J gene TRBJ2-1, with 7 bases identical to TRBD1. CDR3 length: 14 amino acids. V lost 7 bases to trimming and J lost 2 bases; unmatched junction nucleotides: 5. The V gene's germline CDR1 is MNHEY and CDR2 SMNVEV (reference sequence). This chain's CDR3 is CASTGQGAYNEQFF. For the CDR3, the DNA is TGTGCCAGCACGGGGCAGGGGGCCTACAATGAGCAGTTCTTC.

The chain employs TRBV7-3 and TRBJ2-3; TRBD2 agrees at 9 bases. Germline assignment: CDR1 SGHTA and CDR2 FQGTGA. CDR3 size: 14 residues. V shed 6 bases, J shed 5 bases, and the junction held 6 bases outside the gene matches. Here the CDR3 DNA reads TGTGCCAGCAGTCAAGCGGGGGGAGGAGATACGCAGTATTTT. It encodes CASSQAGGGDTQYF.

J is TRBJ1-1 and V is TRBV24-1; 7 nucleotides line up with TRBD1. CDR3 length: 16 amino acids. CDR1 is KGHDR and CDR2 is SFDVKD in the germline V gene. Trimming cost V 3 bases and J 2 bases; bases outside gene matches: 8. CDR3 DNA sequence: TGTGCCACCAGTGATGCCCACAGGGGCGGCAACACTGAAGCTTTCTTT. This translates into CATSDAHRGGNTEAFF.

The genes are TRBV28 and TRBJ1-1, with 12 bases identical to TRBD1. This CDR3 region has 14 residues. V was clipped by 6 bases and J by 10 bases; unmatched bases: 9. In germline, CDR1 is MDHEN, CDR2 SYDVKM. As DNA, the CDR3 is TGTGCCAGCAGGTGGGACAGGGGGCTTTTCGCAGCTTTCTTT. As protein: CASRWDRGLFAAFF.

This CDR3 reads CASSEGRENTGELFF. The CDR3 nucleotides read TGTGCCAGCAGTGAAGGTCGGGAAAACACCGGGGAGCTGTTTTTT. The chain uses TRBV2 and TRBJ2-2, with TRBD2 as a possible D gene (5 bases). The V and J ends lost 1 base and 2 bases respectively, with 8 bases between them. The V gene's germline CDR1 is SNHLY and CDR2 FYNNEI. This CDR3 is 15 amino acids long.

V gene TRBV19 combines with J gene TRBJ1-4, with a tentative D call TRBD1 (5 bases). This CDR3 contains 15 residues. The ends were cut back, 7 bases at V and 3 bases at J, with 15 bases in the middle. CDR1 is LNHDA, CDR2 SQIVND, per germline (reference sequence). This CDR3 is CASIRGTGPNEKLFF. CDR3 DNA: TGTGCCAGTATTCGCGGGACGGGGCCTAATGAAAAACTGTTTTTT. Looking up the rest from reference TRBV19 and TRBJ1-4 gives the full variable domain: DGGITQSPKYLFRKEGQNVTLSCEQNLNHDAMYWYRQDPGQGLRLIYYSQIVNDFQKGDIAEGYSVSREKKESFPLTVTSAQKNPTAFYLCASIRGTGPNEKLFFGSGTQLSVL.

The V gene is TRBV30, the J gene TRBJ1-6, with a weak D call TRBD1 (6 bases). The CDR3 has 15 amino acids. Trimming left V 0 bases short and J 11 bases short, with 17 bases between. Germline V gene lookup returns CDR1 GTSNPN and CDR2 SVGIG (reference sequence). The DNA for the CDR3 is TGTGCCTGGAGTGTACAGGGAACAGGCCCGACACCCCTCCACTTT. This sequence encodes CAWSVQGTGPTPLHF.